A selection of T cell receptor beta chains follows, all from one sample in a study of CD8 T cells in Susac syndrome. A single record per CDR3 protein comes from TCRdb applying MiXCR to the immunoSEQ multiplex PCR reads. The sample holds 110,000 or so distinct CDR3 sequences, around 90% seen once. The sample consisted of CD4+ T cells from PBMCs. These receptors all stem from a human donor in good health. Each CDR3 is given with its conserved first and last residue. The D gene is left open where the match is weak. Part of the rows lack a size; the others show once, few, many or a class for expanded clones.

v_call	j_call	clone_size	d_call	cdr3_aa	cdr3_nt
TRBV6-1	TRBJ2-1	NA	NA	CASSVSQGLPTYNEQFF	TGTGCCAGCAGTGTATCCCAGGGACTGCCGACCTACAATGAGCAGTTCTTC
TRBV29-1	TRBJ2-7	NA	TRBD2	CSAEGPSGSYEQYF	TGCAGCGCCGAGGGCCCTAGCGGATCCTACGAGCAGTACTTC
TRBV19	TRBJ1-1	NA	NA	CASIAGERTFF	TGTGCCAGTATAGCAGGGGAACGAACTTTCTTT
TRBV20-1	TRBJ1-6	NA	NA	CSAMDPSGAENSPLHF	TGCAGTGCTATGGATCCCTCGGGGGCTGAAAATTCACCCCTCCACTTT
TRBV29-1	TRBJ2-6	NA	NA	CSVTHRESGANVLTF	TGCAGCGTGACACACAGGGAATCTGGGGCCAACGTCCTGACTTTC
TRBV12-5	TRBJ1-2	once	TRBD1	CASGLPRRTGYGYTF	TGTGCTAGTGGTTTGCCCCGGAGGACAGGGTACGGCTACACCTTC
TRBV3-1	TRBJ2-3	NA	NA	CASSQAGRADTQYF	TGTGCCAGCAGCCAAGCCGGGAGAGCAGATACGCAGTATTTT
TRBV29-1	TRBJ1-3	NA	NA	CSVAGAGNTIYF	TGCAGCGTTGCAGGGGCTGGAAACACCATATATTTT
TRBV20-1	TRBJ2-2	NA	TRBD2	CSARELAVGTGELFF	TGCAGTGCTAGAGAACTAGCGGTTGGCACCGGGGAGCTGTTTTTT
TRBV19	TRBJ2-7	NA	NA	CASSRQEPYEQYF	TGTGCCAGTAGTAGACAGGAGCCCTACGAGCAGTACTTC
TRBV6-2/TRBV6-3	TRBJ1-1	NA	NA	CASTYSGRTMNTEAFF	TGTGCCAGCACCTACTCGGGGCGGACGATGAACACTGAAGCTTTCTTT
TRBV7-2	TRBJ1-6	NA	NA	CASSFAGNNSPLHF	TGTGCCAGCAGCTTCGCCGGTAATAATTCACCCCTCCACTTT
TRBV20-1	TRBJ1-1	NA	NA	CRVGRSTEAFF	TGCAGGGTAGGGCGCTCCACTGAAGCTTTCTTT
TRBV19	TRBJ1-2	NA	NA	CASSGDGYTF	TGTGCCAGTAGTGGGGACGGCTACACCTTC
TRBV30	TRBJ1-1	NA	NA	CAWSLGPEAFF	TGTGCCTGGAGTTTGGGCCCCGAAGCTTTCTTT
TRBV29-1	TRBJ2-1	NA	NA	CTIRYGTHKYNEQFF	TGCACCATCCGATACGGGACGCATAAATACAATGAGCAGTTCTTC
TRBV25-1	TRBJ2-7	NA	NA	CASSDLGGSLTYEQYF	TGTGCCAGCAGTGACCTTGGGGGGTCATTAACCTACGAGCAGTACTTC
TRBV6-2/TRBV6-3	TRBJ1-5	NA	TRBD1	CASSYSGQGASQPQHF	TGTGCCAGCAGTTACTCCGGACAGGGGGCCTCCCAGCCCCAGCATTTT
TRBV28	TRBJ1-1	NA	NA	CASRVTEFEAFF	TGTGCCAGCAGAGTGACAGAGTTTGAAGCTTTCTTT
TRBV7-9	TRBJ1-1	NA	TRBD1	CASSLGDRGLVTEAFF	TGTGCCAGCAGCTTAGGGGACAGGGGGCTAGTCACTGAAGCTTTCTTT
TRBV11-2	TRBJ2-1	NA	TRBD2	CASSSGGTSGRYNEQFF	TGTGCCAGCAGCTCCGGCGGTACTAGCGGGAGATATAATGAGCAGTTCTTC
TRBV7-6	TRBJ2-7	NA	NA	CASSSGSEQYF	TGTGCCAGCAGCAGTGGCTCCGAGCAGTACTTC
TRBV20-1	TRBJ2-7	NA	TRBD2	CSASTSFSYEQYF	TGCAGTGCTTCGACTAGCTTCTCCTACGAGCAGTACTTC
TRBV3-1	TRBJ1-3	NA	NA	CASSQALRTGNTIYF	TGTGCCAGCAGCCAAGCCCTCCGAACGGGAAACACCATATATTTT
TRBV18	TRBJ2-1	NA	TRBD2	CASSSLGTSDYNEQFF	TGTGCCAGCTCATCTCTCGGGACTAGCGACTACAATGAGCAGTTCTTC
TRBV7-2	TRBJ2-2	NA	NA	CASRAGASNNRGELFF	TGTGCCAGCAGGGCTGGAGCCTCAAATAACCGGGGGGAGCTGTTTTTT
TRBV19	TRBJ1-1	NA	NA	CASSLQSGRNTEAFF	TGTGCCAGTAGTTTGCAATCGGGACGGAACACTGAAGCTTTCTTT
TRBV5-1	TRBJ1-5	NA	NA	CASSEGADSNQPQHF	TGCGCCAGCAGCGAAGGGGCAGATAGCAATCAGCCCCAGCATTTT
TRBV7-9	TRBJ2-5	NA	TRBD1	CASRSGTDQETQYF	TGTGCCAGCAGATCTGGGACAGACCAAGAGACCCAGTACTTC
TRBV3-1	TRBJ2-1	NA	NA	CASSQDGPLGNEQFF	TGTGCCAGCAGCCAAGATGGGCCGCTGGGGAATGAGCAGTTCTTC
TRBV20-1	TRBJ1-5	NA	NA	CSARVGGGNHPQHF	TGCAGTGCTAGAGTGGGGGGTGGCAATCACCCCCAGCATTTT
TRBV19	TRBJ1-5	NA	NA	CASRTGIGQPQHF	TGTGCCAGTAGAACAGGGATAGGTCAGCCCCAGCATTTT
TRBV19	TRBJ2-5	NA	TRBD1	CASSFRAGGLEETQYF	TGTGCCAGTAGTTTTAGGGCAGGGGGCCTGGAAGAGACCCAGTACTTC
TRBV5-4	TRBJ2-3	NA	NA	CASSFPTSYTDTQYF	TGTGCCAGCAGCTTCCCTACTAGCTACACAGATACGCAGTATTTT
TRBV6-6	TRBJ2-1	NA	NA	CASSYGEGVYNEQFF	TGTGCCAGCAGTTACGGGGAAGGGGTTTACAATGAGCAGTTCTTC
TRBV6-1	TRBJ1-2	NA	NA	CASSENRDGYTF	TGTGCCAGCAGTGAGAACAGGGACGGCTACACCTTC
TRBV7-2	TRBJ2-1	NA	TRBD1	CASSWDRGSYNEQFF	TGTGCCAGCAGCTGGGACAGGGGGTCCTACAATGAGCAGTTCTTC
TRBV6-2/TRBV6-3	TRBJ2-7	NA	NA	CASSYPAGSVYEQYF	TGTGCCAGCAGTTACCCCGCAGGGAGTGTCTACGAGCAGTACTTC
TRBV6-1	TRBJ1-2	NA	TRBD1	CASTSRQGAYGYTF	TGTGCCAGCACTTCAAGACAGGGTGCCTATGGCTACACCTTC
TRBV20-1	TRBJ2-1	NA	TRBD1	CSARDRLDGQGATNEQFF	TGCAGTGCTAGAGACCGGTTAGATGGACAGGGGGCCACCAATGAGCAGTTCTTC
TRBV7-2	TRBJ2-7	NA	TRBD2	CASSLSGGGLSYEQYF	TGTGCCAGCAGCCTAAGCGGGGGGGGCCTATCCTACGAGCAGTACTTC
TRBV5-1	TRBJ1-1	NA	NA	CASSLASGGLTEAFF	TGCGCCAGCAGCTTGGCCTCGGGGGGACTAACTGAAGCTTTCTTT
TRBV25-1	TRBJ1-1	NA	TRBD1	CASSMTGASTEAFF	TGTGCCAGCAGCATGACAGGGGCGAGCACTGAAGCTTTCTTT
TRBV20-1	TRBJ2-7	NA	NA	CSAEGSYEQYF	TGCAGTGCAGAGGGTTCCTACGAGCAGTACTTC
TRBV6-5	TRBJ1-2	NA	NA	CASRAPGFYGYTF	TGTGCCAGCAGAGCCCCCGGTTTCTATGGCTACACCTTC
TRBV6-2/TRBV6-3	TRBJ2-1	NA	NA	CASSYFAYNEQFF	TGTGCCAGCAGTTATTTTGCGTACAATGAGCAGTTCTTC
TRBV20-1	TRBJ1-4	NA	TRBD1	CSATGTDNEKLFF	TGCAGTGCTACCGGGACAGATAATGAAAAACTGTTTTTT
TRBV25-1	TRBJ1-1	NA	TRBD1	CASRDRTGLNTEAFF	TGTGCCAGCAGAGATCGGACAGGACTGAACACTGAAGCTTTCTTT
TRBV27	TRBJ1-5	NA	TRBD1	CASRGQLNQPQHF	TGTGCCAGCAGGGGACAGCTCAATCAGCCCCAGCATTTT
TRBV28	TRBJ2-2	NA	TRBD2	CASSLRGGRAGTGELFF	TGTGCCAGCAGTTTACGTGGCGGGAGGGCCGGGACCGGGGAGCTGTTTTTT
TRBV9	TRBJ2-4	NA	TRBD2	CASSVRGGDFDNIQYF	TGTGCCAGCAGCGTTCGGGGGGGAGATTTCGACAACATTCAGTACTTC
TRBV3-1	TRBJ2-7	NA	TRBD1	CASSPFRDSAYEQYF	TGTGCCAGCAGCCCGTTCCGGGACAGCGCCTACGAGCAGTACTTC
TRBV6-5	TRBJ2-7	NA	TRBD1	CASSRTDRVTYEQYF	TGTGCCAGCAGTCGAACGGACAGGGTAACCTACGAGCAGTACTTC
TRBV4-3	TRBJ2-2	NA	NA	CASSQDQGPGELFF	TGCGCCAGCAGCCAAGATCAAGGCCCCGGGGAGCTGTTTTTT